These T cell receptor beta chains were read from a single sample in a study of T-cell reconstitution after alpha-beta-depleted transplantation in children. One entry per CDR3 protein, called by TCRdb with MiXCR from the PCR reads. The sample includes about 300,000 distinct CDR3 sequences, just over 7.5% of them seen just once. The sequencing here drew on peripheral blood, taken 360 days after TCRalphabeta/CD19-depleted stem cell transplant. The receptors shown here come from a female patient between 2 and 10 years old who had a stem cell transplant for Fanconi anemia, so the T cells may come from the graft donor. Both conserved end residues are trimmed from each CDR3.

>TRBJ1-5|TRBV6-6
AGGQVPNQPQH
>TRBJ1-5|TRBV15
ATSTEPRGNQPQH
>TRBJ2-5|TRBV12-3/TRBV12-4
ASSISTSFGTQY
>TRBJ2-3|TRBV18
ASSPPQNTQY
>TRBJ2-1|TRBV3-1
ASSWVLADNEQF
>TRBJ2-7|TRBV20-1
SAEGQGDSYEQY
>TRBJ2-2|TRBV27
ASSLPWVIAGEGTGELF
>TRBJ1-4|TRBV7-2
ASSLGTGVNFNEKLF
>TRBJ1-5|TRBV15
ATSRDGGADQPQH
>TRBJ1-2|TRBV6-1
ASGEDRYHYGYT
>TRBJ2-3|TRBV6-1
ASSLRDRGTDTQY
>TRBJ2-3|TRBV11-2
ASSLDGGATQY
>TRBJ2-1|TRBV6-2/TRBV6-3
ASSPTEYNEQF
>TRBJ1-2|TRBV18
ASSPTELYGYT
>TRBJ1-4|TRBV7-2
ASSSPDQGEKLF
>TRBJ1-2|TRBV18
ASSLQGSDYGYT
>TRBJ1-2|TRBV7-2
ASSSVRAGPYGYT
>TRBJ2-7|TRBV11-2
ASSLGRDRVSYEQY
>TRBJ2-2|TRBV12-3/TRBV12-4
ASSLSGLAGELF
>TRBJ2-2|TRBV7-2
ASSPQGTRIRAGELF
>TRBJ2-2|TRBV20-1
SARDPPSGYGELF
>TRBJ1-5|TRBV2
ASSEVRGGNQPQH
>TRBJ2-2|TRBV3-1
ASSQEPARFSGELF
>TRBJ1-6|TRBV5-1
ASRGLQQGWNSPLH
>TRBJ1-1|TRBV15
ATSRDPTNTEAF
>TRBJ2-7|TRBV11-2
ASSLGVVTGDEQY
>TRBJ2-1|TRBV27
ASNFGARARHEQF
>TRBJ2-3|TRBV4-3
ASSQDSWDTQY
>TRBJ2-7|TRBV6-2/TRBV6-3
ASHQMVSSSYEQY
>TRBJ2-5|TRBV7-8
ASSLMTETQY
>TRBJ2-7|TRBV5-1
ASSLELLPGLAGGEQY
>TRBJ2-3|TRBV7-2
ASSFGPRTDTQY
>TRBJ2-3|TRBV9
ASSDWDSTDTQY
>TRBJ2-7|TRBV7-9
ASSFLAGSSYEQY
>TRBJ2-5|TRBV4-2
ASSQDDLAGGPRETQY
>TRBJ1-6|TRBV12-3/TRBV12-4
ASSLGPRNSPLH
>TRBJ1-2|TRBV20-1
SAKDGVNYGYT
>TRBJ2-3|TRBV11-2
ASSFRGRPHTDTQY
>TRBJ1-2|TRBV12-3/TRBV12-4
ASNLRGLDYGYT
>TRBJ2-2|TRBV4-2
ASSRDLAGGNTGELF
>TRBJ2-5|TRBV9
ASSPTGGPRKTQY
>TRBJ2-7|TRBV20-1
SARDVPISWAFSYEQY
>TRBJ1-2|TRBV6-5
ASSYEAGGSNYGYT
>TRBJ1-2|TRBV4-2
SSSPRHGSVYGYT
>TRBJ1-5|TRBV12-3/TRBV12-4
ASSPQGSNQPQH
>TRBJ2-7|TRBV6-2/TRBV6-3
ASSFTGGGYEQY
>TRBJ2-6|TRBV19
ASLRPGTFSGANVLT
>TRBJ1-2|TRBV30
AWSLLTGIYGYT
>TRBJ2-7|TRBV7-9
ASSLAGTPYEQY
>TRBJ2-1|TRBV24-1
ATSDPGQEYNEQF
>TRBJ1-2|TRBV20-1
SARQPQGAGYGYT
>TRBJ2-5|TRBV20-1
SASQGPGETQY
>TRBJ1-2|TRBV29-1
SVDRWKETYGYT
>TRBJ1-6|TRBV6-2/TRBV6-3
ASSYRVDSPLH
>TRBJ2-3|TRBV12-3/TRBV12-4
ASSFGRLDTQY